These 8 T cell receptor beta chains were sequenced from one sample in a study of vaccination and CD4 T cells after COVID-19. Their antigen targets remain unknown. Treatment indicated: roughly ten-day PBMC culture with coronavirus spike peptide pools or control peptides (ViraFEST assay). An Oncomine TCR Beta short-read assay was used to sequence the DNA from cultured CD4+ T cells. TCRdb reanalysed the PCR reads using MiXCR and keeps one entry per CDR3 protein. This table has some 15,000 distinct CDR3 sequences, roughly 60% appearing once. Input material: CD4+ T cells from blood, cultured in vitro. These receptors were taken from a human donor who had recovered from COVID-19.

The chain is built from TRBV2 and TRBJ2-3; no clear D gene. Trimming pared 6 bases from V and 6 bases from J, leaving 10 bases between. Germline V gene lookup returns CDR1 SNHLY and CDR2 FYNNEI. The CDR3 loop spans 12 amino acids. For the CDR3, the DNA is TGTGCCAGCAGGGTTGTGGGGGATACGCAGTATTTT. Its protein is CASRVVGDTQYF.

The genes are TRBV11-3 and TRBJ1-1, with D hard to call. The germline CDR1 and CDR2 sequences are SGHNT and YENEEA. The length of the CDR3 is 14 residues. V lost 4 bases, J lost 3 bases, and 12 bases lay in between. CDR3 amino acids: CASSSDGGHTEAFF. In DNA form, the CDR3 reads TGTGCCAGCAGCTCGGACGGTGGCCACACTGAAGCTTTCTTT. Looking up the rest from reference TRBV11-3 and TRBJ1-1 gives the full variable domain: EAGVVQSPRYKIIEKKQPVAFWCNPISGHNTLYWYLQNLGQGPELLIRYENEEAVDDSQLPKDRFSAERLKGVDSTLKIQPAELGDSAVYLCASSSDGGHTEAFFGQGTRLTVV.

The chain recombines TRBV10-3 with TRBJ1-1; TRBD1 matches at 10 bases. The CDR3 loop spans 12 amino acids. CDR1 and CDR2 (germline): ENHRY, SYGVKD. With 7 bases clipped from V and 11 bases from J, the junction kept 7 bases outside the gene matches. The CDR3 loop reads CAIKGTGDVAFF. The CDR3 DNA sequence: TGTGCCATCAAAGGGACAGGGGATGTTGCTTTCTTT.

The genes are TRBV2 and TRBJ1-1, with D tentatively TRBD1 (6 bases). The CDR3 runs 14 residues. Germline-derived CDR1 and CDR2 are SNHLY and FYNNEI. Trimming took off 2 bases at V and 1 base at J, with 8 bases between the two ends. In nucleotides, the CDR3 is TGTGCCAGCAGTGAAAAGGGACAGAACACTGAAGCTTTCTTT. It specifies CASSEKGQNTEAFF.

In its sample, this clonotype was seen a few times. V usage is TRBV11-2 and J usage is TRBJ2-5; perhaps TRBD2 as D (6 bases). With 5 bases removed from V and 7 bases from J, the gap between germline ends came to 20 bases. From germline, CDR1 is SGHAT and CDR2 FQNNGV. The CDR3 extends over 15 amino acids. The CDR3 sequence: CASSPISGPPGTQYF. In nucleotides, the CDR3 is TGTGCCAGCAGCCCTATAAGCGGGCCCCCAGGGACCCAGTACTTC.

The rearrangement joins TRBV20-1 to TRBJ1-2; the D is unclear. The CDR3 loop spans 12 amino acids. The V and J ends lost 1 base and 0 bases respectively, with 3 bases between them. Germline CDR1 and CDR2: DFQATT and SNEGSKA (reference sequence). CDR3 residues: CSARGANYGYTF. CDR3 DNA: TGCAGTGCTAGAGGGGCTAACTATGGCTACACCTTC.

This chain connects TRBV2 to TRBJ2-3; 10 bases align to TRBD2. The CDR3 runs to 16 residues. In germline, CDR1 is SNHLY, CDR2 FYNNEI. With V trimmed by 7 bases and J by 8 bases, 15 bases remained unmatched. CDR3 sequence (DNA): TGTGCCAGCACCATCCTAGCGGGGGACACCCCGGGTACGCAGTATTTT. It is translated as CASTILAGDTPGTQYF.

This clonotype appeared once. The chain is built from TRBV20-1 and TRBJ1-4; D is possibly TRBD1 (6 bases). Germline CDR1 and CDR2: DFQATT and SNEGSKA (reference sequence). Trimming took 6 bases from V and 5 from J, leaving 16 bases between them. The CDR3 totals 14 residues. The CDR3 sequence: CSAPVERGNEKLFF. In DNA, the CDR3 is TGCAGTGCCCCCGTTGAGAGGGGGAATGAAAAACTGTTTTTT.